The 24 T cell receptor beta chains reported below all come from one sample, sequenced in a study of regulatory T cells in long-lasting Graves disease. The time point was: newly diagnosed GD, antithyroid drugs for less than 3 months. Scientists built the TCR library using RNA that was extracted from PBMCs. Building of the TCR beta libraries involved iRepertoire HTBI primers and Arm-PCR of CDR3 regions. TCRdb fed the multiplex PCR reads into MiXCR, producing one record per CDR3 protein. The top ten hold 23% of the sample, which has fewer than 550,000 distinct CDR3 sequences, 15% to 20% seen once. These records were also assigned to another study, of T cells in Graves' hyperthyroidism and ophthalmopathy.

The starting material was peripheral blood mononuclear cells (PBMCs), obtained at new diagnosis, from a patient treated with antithyroid drugs. These receptors all come from a woman aged 18-35 years with Graves disease.

A few counts support this clonotype. V is TRBV7-2 and J is TRBJ1-1; 9 bases agree with TRBD1. Germline-derived CDR1 and CDR2 are SGHTA and FQGNSA. This CDR3 is 14 amino acids long. V shed 6 bases and J 5 bases; nucleotides not matched to a gene: 7. The CDR3 DNA follows: TGTGCCAGCAGACTCACAGGGGGCGTTACTGAAGCTTTCTTT. Translation: CASRLTGGVTEAFF. The complete variable domain, with remaining parts taken from reference TRBV7-2 and TRBJ1-1, reads GAGVSQSPSNKVTEKGKDVELRCDPISGHTALYWYRQSLGQGLEFLIYFQGNSAPDKSGLPSDRFSAERTGGSVSTLTIQRTQQEDSAVYLCASRLTGGVTEAFFGQGTRLTVV.

This clonotype showed up many times. J is TRBJ2-7 and V is TRBV29-1; 7 bases are shared with TRBD1. J lost 4 bases, V lost 4 bases, and 7 bases had no gene match. The CDR3 length is 13 residues. Looked up from germline, CDR1 is SQVTM and CDR2 is ANQGSEA. The CDR3 loop is CSVGQGRGYEQYF. The CDR3 coding sequence is TGCAGCGTTGGACAGGGCCGAGGGTACGAGCAGTACTTC.

The rearrangement links TRBV20-1 to TRBJ2-2; 8 bases line up with TRBD1. CDR3 size: 14 residues. Germline values: CDR1 DFQATT, CDR2 SNEGSKA (reference sequence). The junction had 8 bases not matched to a gene; V was cut back by 6 bases and J by 5 bases. The DNA for the CDR3 is TGCAGTGCGAGACCCCAGGGGGCAACCGGGGAGCTGTTTTTT. It codes for CSARPQGATGELFF.

This clonotype was picked up many times. J is TRBJ2-3 and V is TRBV2, with 12 bases fitting TRBD1. The CDR3 runs 15 residues. V shed 5 bases, J shed 5 bases, and the junction held 5 bases outside the gene matches. Per the germline V gene, CDR1 is SNHLY and CDR2 is FYNNEI. The CDR3 sequence is CASSRDRGLEDTQYF. CDR3 DNA: TGTGCCAGCAGTCGGGACAGGGGGCTTGAAGATACGCAGTATTTT.

This sequence joins TRBV27 and TRBJ1-1, with no clear D. V was cut by 2 bases and J by 1 base, with 5 bases left in between. Per germline, CDR1 MNHEY and CDR2 SMNVEV (reference sequence). This CDR3 is 13 amino acids long. The CDR3 sequence is CASSLMWNTEAFF. CDR3 in DNA: TGTGCCAGCAGTTTAATGTGGAACACTGAAGCTTTCTTT.

This clonotype was found many times. V and J are TRBV12-3 or TRBV12-4 and TRBJ1-2; no firm D call. CDR3 size: 12 residues. V was trimmed by 1 base and J by 9 bases, leaving 9 bases between them. CDR3 nucleotides: TGTGCCAGCAGTTTAGATCCCCCCCGCTACACCTTC. This codes for CASSLDPPRYTF.

This clonotype was seen only a few times. The V gene is TRBV29-1, the J gene TRBJ2-7; 9 bases match TRBD1. CDR1 and CDR2 from the germline V gene are SQVTM and ANQGSEA. The V gene end was trimmed by 3 bases and the J gene end by 7 bases; junction bases not matched to a gene: 7. CDR3 length equals 13 residues. The CDR3 region has the DNA TGCAGCGTTGACGAGGGACAGGGCGTGGAGCAGTACTTC. The encoded protein is CSVDEGQGVEQYF.

This clonotype was seen more than once but under ten times. The V call is TRBV6-1, the J call TRBJ2-7; 8 bases map to TRBD1. V gave up 8 bases and J gave up 3 bases; unmatched junction bases: 15. The CDR3 loop spans 16 amino acids. Germline V gene sequence: CDR1 MNHNS, CDR2 SASEGT. CDR3 nucleotides: TGTGCCAGCGGCGATGGCCAACAGGGGGGAGTCTACGAGCAGTACTTC. Encoded protein: CASGDGQQGGVYEQYF.

This clonotype was seen many times. V and J are TRBV6-1 and TRBJ1-2; maybe TRBD1 (5 bases). Trimming shortened V by 4 bases and J by 4 bases, and 16 bases separated the two germline ends. This CDR3 spans 15 amino acids. The germline gives CDR1 MNHNS, CDR2 SASEGT. Here the CDR3 DNA reads TGTGCCAGCAGTGCAAGGACACCGTACCGCTATGGCTACACCTTC. It translates to CASSARTPYRYGYTF.

In this sample, this clonotype turned up a few times. The chain links TRBV7-9 to TRBJ1-5; 8 nucleotides agree with TRBD1. The junction had 11 bases not matched to a gene; V was cut back by 4 bases and J by 6 bases. Germline CDR1 is SEHNR and CDR2 is FQNEAQ (reference sequence). The length of the CDR3 is 16 residues. CDR3 coding DNA: TGTGCCAGCAGCTCGGACAGGGCCCCCCTCGGTCAGCCCCAGCATTTT. Residues: CASSSDRAPLGQPQHF.

In regard to this clonotype: This clone may be a read error of a much larger clone one base away. The V gene is TRBV6-1, the J gene TRBJ2-7; 9 positions agree with TRBD1. The CDR3 totals 15 residues. Germline V lookup: CDR1 MNHNS, CDR2 SASEGT. DNA of the CDR3: TGTGCCAGCAGACCTGCCGGGACAGGGACCTACGGGCAGTACTTC. This codes for CASRPAGTGTYGQYF.

This clonotype was detected once. The rearrangement joins TRBV13 to TRBJ2-3, with D unclear. The CDR3 is made up of 13 amino acids. Germline V gene data show CDR1 as PRHDT and CDR2 as FYEKMQ (reference sequence). Between the trimmed V and J ends, which lost 7 bases and 4 bases, there was a span of 12 bases. The CDR3 DNA is TGTGCCAGCAAATGGCAGACCGCAGATACGCAGTATTTT. Translation: CASKWQTADTQYF.

This clonotype was observed at least ten times. This chain uses TRBV9 with TRBJ2-7; no definite D call. From germline, CDR1 is SGDLS and CDR2 YYNGEE. Between the trimmed V and J ends, which lost 0 bases and 0 bases, there was a span of 7 bases. This CDR3 region has 14 residues. The DNA for the CDR3 is TGTGCCAGCAGCGTAGGCGGAGACTCCTACGAGCAGTACTTC. Its translation: CASSVGGDSYEQYF. Complete variable domain (other parts from reference TRBV9 and TRBJ2-7): DSGVTQTPKHLITATGQRVTLRCSPRSGDLSVYWYQQSLDQGLQFLIQYYNGEERAKGNILERFSAQQFPDLHSELNLSSLELGDSALYFCASSVGGDSYEQYFGPGTRLTVT.

A few counts support this clonotype. V gene TRBV29-1 combines with J gene TRBJ2-5; TRBD1 matches at 8 bases. The CDR3 is 14 residues long. V lost 6 bases and J lost 5; bases outside the gene matches: 11. Per the germline V gene, CDR1 is SQVTM and CDR2 is ANQGSEA. The CDR3 nucleotides read TGCAGCGTAACCGGGACAGGTTGGGGTGAGACCCAGTACTTC. Residues: CSVTGTGWGETQYF.

This clonotype was observed at least ten times. This chain links TRBV28 with TRBJ2-2; TRBD2 agrees at 9 bases. The CDR3 totals 18 residues. J gave up 6 bases and V 7 bases, and 18 bases lay outside the gene matches. CDR1 is MDHEN and CDR2 is SYDVKM in the germline V gene. The CDR3 nucleotides are TGTGCCAGCACTCCCTCCCGGGGGGTAGCGGGAGAGTCCGGGGAGCTGTTTTTT. It translates to CASTPSRGVAGESGELFF.

This chain uses TRBV2 with TRBJ2-1; the D gene is possibly TRBD2 (5 bases). Trimming took off 3 bases at V and 12 bases at J, with 15 bases between the two ends. Germline V CDR1 and CDR2: SNHLY, FYNNEI. This CDR3 spans 13 amino acids. The CDR3 DNA reads TGTGCCAGCAGTGACCCGTACCGAGGGTGGCAGTTCTTC. Translating gives CASSDPYRGWQFF.

This clonotype came up many times. The CDR3 reads CASSLSSTYNEQFF. CDR3 DNA: TGTGCCAGCAGCTTGAGCTCCACCTACAATGAGCAGTTCTTC. V is TRBV5-4 and J is TRBJ2-1, with D hard to call. The germline gives CDR1 SGHNT, CDR2 YYREEE (reference sequence). The V end lost 1 base, the J end lost 2 bases, and 7 bases lay between the germline ends. This CDR3 is built from 14 residues.

This clonotype was observed at least ten times. Compared with germline, one end of the junction differs, possibly owing to a read error. The J gene is TRBJ2-7, the V gene TRBV20-1; D is uncertain. Germline V gene data show CDR1 as DFQATT and CDR2 as SNEGSKA (reference sequence). This CDR3 is 11 amino acids long. CDR3 sequence (DNA): TGCAGTGCTATTGACAACTACGGGCAGTACTTC. Amino acid sequence: CSAIDNYGQYF.

This clonotype was observed a handful of times. The chain couples TRBV6-1 to TRBJ2-1; the D is unclear. The CDR3 runs 18 residues. In germline, CDR1 is MNHNS, CDR2 SASEGT. V was trimmed by 0 bases and J by 3 bases, leaving 18 bases between them. CDR3 sequence: CASSEALLDAVFYNEQFF. The DNA for the CDR3 is TGTGCCAGCAGTGAAGCGCTTCTGGACGCCGTTTTCTACAATGAGCAGTTCTTC.

At least ten counts were recorded for this clonotype. The rearrangement joins TRBV4-3 to TRBJ2-1; D unclear. The germline gives CDR1 LGHNA, CDR2 YSLEER. This CDR3 contains 13 residues. Trimming removed 0 bases from V and 4 bases from J, with 4 bases in between. The CDR3 DNA sequence: TGCGCCAGCAGCCAAGAGCCTTACAATGAGCAGTTCTTC. Its protein is CASSQEPYNEQFF.

The chain carries TRBV12-3 or TRBV12-4 and TRBJ2-7; 11 nucleotides line up with TRBD2. With 4 bases clipped from V and 2 bases from J, the junction kept 4 bases outside the gene matches. There are 15 residues in the CDR3. The CDR3 reads CASSSLAGGPYEQYF. The CDR3 coding sequence is TGTGCCAGCAGTTCGTTAGCGGGAGGGCCCTACGAGCAGTACTTC.

This clonotype was seen a handful of times. This rearrangement joins TRBV6-1 to TRBJ2-5; a possible D gene is TRBD1 (6 bases). This CDR3 comprises 13 residues. Germline values: CDR1 MNHNS, CDR2 SASEGT. Deletions cut 4 bases from V and 3 bases from J, with 9 bases between. The DNA for the CDR3 is TGTGCCAGCAGTGCCAGGGGTAAAGAGACCCAGTACTTC. Translating it yields CASSARGKETQYF.

The gene calls are TRBV3-1 and TRBJ1-2, with TRBD1 matching 7 bases. The V segment lost 4 bases and the J segment 10 bases; nucleotides outside the gene matches: 9. CDR1 LGHDT and CDR2 YNNKEL come from the germline V gene (reference sequence). The length of the CDR3 is 13 residues. CDR3 nucleotide sequence: TGTGCCAGCAGCCTACAGGGGCGGGGTGACTACACCTTC. Translated, it gives CASSLQGRGDYTF. The full variable domain, rest sourced from reference TRBV3-1 and TRBJ1-2, is DTAVSQTPKYLVTQMGNDKSIKCEQNLGHDTMYWYKQDSKKFLKIMFSYNNKELIINETVPNRFSPKSPDKAHLNLHINSLELGDSAVYFCASSLQGRGDYTFGSGTRLTVV.

CDR3 in amino acids: CASSLATSAGITDTQYF. The CDR3 DNA reads as TGCGCCAGCAGCTTGGCCACTAGCGCGGGGATCACAGATACGCAGTATTTT. The genes are TRBV5-1 and TRBJ2-3; TRBD2 matches 7 bases. Losses at the gene ends were 0 bases for V and 2 bases for J; bases not matched to a gene: 9. Germline V gene data show CDR1 as SGHRS and CDR2 as YFSETQ. This CDR3 contains 17 residues.